A selection of T cell receptor beta chains follows, all from one sample in a study of cytomegalovirus exposure and HLA in healthy donors. Profiling relied on immunoSEQ multiplex PCR, and the TCRdb table lists in-frame clones only, not all of them. Of over 200,000 clones in the sample, roughly 79% were seen once. Material for sequencing was PBMCs. Receptors were obtained from a male donor in good health and CMV-seronegative. CDR3s include the opening cysteine and the closing phenylalanine or tryptophan. The D gene is left open where the match is weak. Clone sizes are given selectively: once, few, many, or a class where the clone is expanded.

d_gene	v_gene	j_gene	abundance	CDR3nt	CDR3aa
-	TRBV11-1	TRBJ2-2	-	TGTGCCAGCAGCTCCGGGTGGCGAGCCGGGGAGCTGTTTTTT	CASSSGWRAGELFF
TRBD2	TRBV5-1	TRBJ2-1	-	TGCGCCAGCAGCCACCGGGGGGAAAATGAGCAGTTCTTC	CASSHRGENEQFF
TRBD1	TRBV6-5	TRBJ1-5	few	TGTGCCAGCAGGCGGACAGGGGTTTACAATCAGCCCCAGCATTTT	CASRRTGVYNQPQHF
TRBD1	TRBV5-1	TRBJ2-1	-	TGCGCCAGCAGTTCCGGGACAGCGACAAATGAGCAGTTCTTC	CASSSGTATNEQFF
TRBD2	TRBV27	TRBJ2-5	-	TGTGCCAGCAGGGTTGGTAGCGGGAGGGAGACCCAGTACTTC	CASRVGSGRETQYF
-	TRBV27	TRBJ2-7	-	TGTGCCAGCAGCGCAGAGCAGGGCCACGAGCAGTACTTC	CASSAEQGHEQYF
TRBD1	TRBV2	TRBJ2-2	-	TGTGCCAGCAGTCCCCGGGACAGGGGCACCGGGGAGCTGTTTTTT	CASSPRDRGTGELFF
TRBD2	TRBV4-2	TRBJ2-7	once	TGTGCCAGCAGCCACCCCAACCCGACTAGCGGGAGATCCTACGAGCAGTACTTC	CASSHPNPTSGRSYEQYF
TRBD2	TRBV14	TRBJ2-1	-	TGTGCCAGCAGCCTCCGGGGACTAGCGGGGCTTTTGTACCATGAGCAGTTCTTC	CASSLRGLAGLLYHEQFF
TRBD2	TRBV9	TRBJ2-3	once	TGTGCCAGCACCGGACTAGCGGGGGGTGATACGCAGTATTTT	CASTGLAGGDTQYF
TRBD2	TRBV7-3	TRBJ2-3	-	TGTGCCAGCAGCTTACAGCGGGGGGCCACAGATACGCAGTATTTT	CASSLQRGATDTQYF
-	TRBV5-6	TRBJ2-3	-	TGTGCCAGCAGCGGCGGGGATACGCAGTATTTT	CASSGGDTQYF
TRBD1	TRBV30	TRBJ1-1	-	TGTGCCTGGGAACAGGGGATGAACACTGAAGCTTTCTTT	CAWEQGMNTEAFF
-	TRBV19	TRBJ2-1	-	TGTGCCAGTAGTATAGATCGTTACAATGAGCAGTTCTTC	CASSIDRYNEQFF
-	TRBV6-1	TRBJ2-3	-	TGTGCCAGCAGTGACCGCCCTCGACAGGCCCCTCGGAGCACAGATACGCAGTATTTT	CASSDRPRQAPRSTDTQYF
-	TRBV14	TRBJ2-7	-	TGTGCCAGCAGCCAAGCCTTTTTCCACGAGCAGTACTTC	CASSQAFFHEQYF
-	TRBV28	TRBJ1-2	-	TGTGCCAGCAGTCCCTTAGACTATGGCTACACCTTC	CASSPLDYGYTF
-	TRBV28	TRBJ1-2	-	TGTGCCAGCAGAGTAAAGGGGGTCAGGGGCTACACCTTC	CASRVKGVRGYTF
TRBD1	TRBV27	TRBJ1-2	-	TGTGCCAGCTGGGGACAGGCCTATGGCTACACCTTC	CASWGQAYGYTF
TRBD1	TRBV5-6	TRBJ1-6	few	TGTGCCAGCAGCCGAAGGGACAGGGCGGGTAATTCACCCCTCCACTTT	CASSRRDRAGNSPLHF
-	TRBV6-1	TRBJ1-2	-	TGTGCCAGCAGAAACAGGGCTGCCAACTATGGCTACACCTTC	CASRNRAANYGYTF
TRBD1	TRBV6-1	TRBJ1-6	-	TGTGCCAGCAGTGATATTAGGGGGACAGGGTCCTCACCCCTCCACTTT	CASSDIRGTGSSPLHF
TRBD1	TRBV29-1	TRBJ1-2	-	TGCAGCGTTTTGGCAGGGGGCGCAGAGGATGGCTACACCTTC	CSVLAGGAEDGYTF
-	TRBV5-1	TRBJ1-5	-	TGCGCCAGCAGCTTGGGCGACAGCTCCGGCACCCAGCATTTT	CASSLGDSSGTQHF
-	TRBV11-3	TRBJ1-1	-	TGTGCCAGCAGCTCGAACAGTCTCACTGAAGCTTTCTTT	CASSSNSLTEAFF
TRBD1	TRBV5-1	TRBJ1-2	-	TGCGCCAGCAGCCCAATTACAGGGGACTATGGCTACACCTTC	CASSPITGDYGYTF
-	TRBV6-5	TRBJ1-5	-	TGTGCCAGCAGCTATTCGACGGGGAGGGATCAGCCCCAGCATTTT	CASSYSTGRDQPQHF
TRBD1	TRBV5-1	TRBJ1-1	-	TGCGCCAGCAGCCCCGGGACAGGGGGCCAGAACACTGAAGCTTTCTTT	CASSPGTGGQNTEAFF
-	TRBV5-1	TRBJ2-3	-	TGCGCCAGCAGCTTGGGGGGAGGCACAGATACGCAGTATTTT	CASSLGGGTDTQYF
-	TRBV14	TRBJ1-6	-	TGTGCCAGCAGCCAACAGGGGAATTCACCCCTCCACTTT	CASSQQGNSPLHF
TRBD2	TRBV5-1	TRBJ2-3	-	TGCGCCAGCAGCCCAGGACTAGCGGGGAGCACAGATACGCAGTATTTT	CASSPGLAGSTDTQYF
-	TRBV27	TRBJ2-5	-	TGTGCCAGCAGAGGGCTGGGACAACAAGAGACCCAGTACTTC	CASRGLGQQETQYF
-	TRBV5-1	TRBJ1-1	-	TGCGCCAGCAGCACGGAACGGACAGACAACACTGAGGCTTTCTTT	CASSTERTDNTEAFF
-	TRBV15	TRBJ1-5	-	TGTGCCACCGCCCAGGGCAGGGAGGGCAATCAGCCCCAGCATTTT	CATAQGREGNQPQHF
TRBD1	TRBV27	TRBJ2-7	-	TGTGCCAGCAGTGGACAGGGTACCCGCTACGAGCAGTACTTC	CASSGQGTRYEQYF
TRBD1	TRBV27	TRBJ2-7	-	TGTGCCAGCAGTCCATGGACAGGAATCGGCGACGAGCAGTACTTC	CASSPWTGIGDEQYF
-	TRBV5-1	TRBJ2-5	-	TGCGCCAGCAGTGGGGCCAACCAAGAGACCCAGTACTTC	CASSGANQETQYF
-	TRBV7-9	TRBJ2-5	-	TGTGCCAGCAGCTTAAGTGGGGCAGAGACCCAGTACTTC	CASSLSGAETQYF
-	TRBV19	TRBJ1-5	few	TGTGCCAGTAGGAGGACAGAGAGAAAACAGCCCCAGCATTTT	CASRRTERKQPQHF
TRBD1	TRBV19	TRBJ2-2	-	TGTGCCAGTAACCCGACCCAGGGGGCGCGACGAGCCGGGGAGCTGTTTTTT	CASNPTQGARRAGELFF
TRBD2	TRBV6-4	TRBJ2-1	-	TGTGCCAGCGCCATCATAGCGGGAGCCCCCTACAATGAGCAGTTCTTC	CASAIIAGAPYNEQFF
TRBD1	TRBV2	TRBJ1-5	-	TGTGCCAGCAGTGGACAGGGGGGGGATCAGCCCCAGCATTTT	CASSGQGGDQPQHF
-	TRBV18	TRBJ1-2	-	TGTGCCAGCTCTCCCGAGGCAGGGAACAACTATGGCTACACCTTC	CASSPEAGNNYGYTF
-	TRBV2	TRBJ2-5	-	TGTGCCAGCAGTGAATACCAGCAGTACTTC	CASSEYQQYF
-	TRBV9	TRBJ2-1	once	TGTGCCAGCAGCCCCCAGGAGGGAGTTAGTGAGCAGTTCTTC	CASSPQEGVSEQFF